The 22 T cell receptor beta chains presented below share a single source sample, sequenced in a study of PD-1 blockade in classical Hodgkin lymphoma. Repertoires were generated with immunoSEQ multiplex PCR, while TCRdb's copy carries only in-frame clones and drops some. The profile shows approximately 31,000 clones, around 94% of them singletons. Time point in this sample: newly diagnosed, previously untreated cHL patient sample. Sequenced sample: peripheral blood mononuclear cells (PBMCs). These receptors were taken from a human donor with classical Hodgkin lymphoma.

The V call is TRBV2, the J call TRBJ1-1; 7 nucleotides align to TRBD1. The germline gives CDR1 SNHLY, CDR2 FYNNEI. This CDR3 is 13 amino acids long. Trimming cost V 2 bases and J 12 bases; bases outside gene matches: 9. The CDR3 bases are TGTGCCAGCAGTGAATCCCGACAGGGTGGGACTTTCTTT. Residues: CASSESRQGGTFF.

V gene TRBV4-1 combines with J gene TRBJ1-1; D ambiguous. V lost 0 bases and J 3 bases, leaving 11 bases between the germline ends. The CDR3 is 15 residues long. Germline V gene lookup returns CDR1 MGHRA and CDR2 YSYEKL. This CDR3 is CASSQDAVVDTEAFF. DNA of the CDR3: TGCGCCAGCAGCCAAGATGCGGTGGTGGACACTGAAGCTTTCTTT.

The rearrangement uses TRBV5-4 and TRBJ1-2; D not certain. The CDR3 sequence is 14 residues long. CDR1 is SGHNT, CDR2 YYREEE, per germline (reference sequence). V gave up 4 bases and J gave up 4 bases, with 14 bases separating them. CDR3 in DNA: TGTGCCAGCAGCCCAGGACGGGCAGGCTATGGCTACACCTTC. Its protein product is CASSPGRAGYGYTF.

The chain is built from TRBV6-6 and TRBJ2-5; no firm D call. Trimming shortened V by 0 bases and J by 3 bases, and 8 bases separated the two germline ends. The germline CDR1 and CDR2 sequences are MNHNY and SVGAGI (reference sequence). The CDR3 runs to 14 residues. CDR3 region: CASSYSNREETQYF. The CDR3 nucleotides are TGTGCCAGCAGTTACTCGAATAGGGAAGAGACCCAGTACTTC.

This chain connects TRBV5-4 to TRBJ2-3, with 14 bases that match TRBD2. V dropped 4 bases and J dropped 3; count of bases not matched to a gene: 1. Germline CDR1 and CDR2: SGHNT and YYREEE (reference sequence). This CDR3 is 15 amino acids long. The DNA of the CDR3 is TGTGCCAGCAGCGGGACTAGCGGGAGTACAGATACGCAGTATTTT. Protein sequence: CASSGTSGSTDTQYF.

The chain carries TRBV11-2 and TRBJ1-1; D gene uncertain. Germline CDR1 SGHAT, CDR2 FQNNGV. V was shortened by 3 bases and J by 6 bases, with 14 bases between the two germline ends. CDR3 size: 14 residues. In DNA form, the CDR3 reads TGTGCCAGCAGCTTGTGGAACCCTGGGGCTGAAGCTTTCTTT. This encodes CASSLWNPGAEAFF.

This clone showed up just once. The V and J genes are TRBV5-1 and TRBJ1-4, with D perhaps matching TRBD1 (5 bases). The CDR3 extends over 14 amino acids. Germline-derived CDR1 and CDR2 are SGHRS and YFSETQ. V was shortened by 4 bases and J by 5 bases, with 12 bases between the two germline ends. The CDR3 bases are TGCGCCAGCAGCCGGGACGGATTAAATGAAAAACTGTTTTTT. Translated, it gives CASSRDGLNEKLFF.

The chain's CDR3 is CASSSGYSNQPQHF. The CDR3 bases are TGTGCCAGCAGCTCAGGGTATAGCAATCAGCCCCAGCATTTT. The gene calls are TRBV6-1 and TRBJ1-5, with a possible D match to TRBD1 (5 bases). The CDR3 consists of 14 residues. V was shortened by 6 bases and J by 0 bases, with 9 bases between the two germline ends. The germline V gene encodes CDR1 MNHNS and CDR2 SASEGT.

This CDR3 reads CASTSGPLNTGELFF. The CDR3, as DNA: TGTGCCAGCACCTCAGGACCTCTGAACACCGGGGAGCTGTTTTTT. V and J are TRBV5-4 and TRBJ2-2; D is ambiguous. The CDR3 is 15 amino acids. Trimming took off 6 bases at V and 1 base at J, with 13 bases between the two ends. CDR1 and CDR2 from the germline V gene are SGHNT and YYREEE (reference sequence).

The chain joins TRBV30 to TRBJ1-4; TRBD1 agrees at 8 bases. Unmatched junction bases numbered 6, after V lost 5 bases and J lost 4 bases. Germline CDR1 reads GTSNPN; CDR2 reads SVGIG (reference sequence). The CDR3 totals 14 residues. The CDR3, as DNA: TGTGCCTGGGCGACCGGACAGGGTAATGAAAAACTGTTTTTT. Amino acid sequence: CAWATGQGNEKLFF.

In DNA form, the CDR3 reads TGTGCCAGCAGCTTCGGGTACGGGTCCTACAATGAGCAGTTCTTC. It translates to CASSFGYGSYNEQFF. V and J are TRBV5-6 and TRBJ2-1, with no clear D. This CDR3 has 15 amino acids. The V gene lost 2 bases and the J gene lost 1 base, with 10 bases spanning the gap. From germline, CDR1 is SGHDT and CDR2 YYEEEE.

The chain employs TRBV10-3 and TRBJ2-7; unclear D gene. The germline gives CDR1 ENHRY, CDR2 SYGVKD. V was trimmed by 6 bases and J by 1 base, leaving 16 bases between them. This CDR3 comprises 15 residues. The CDR3 bases are TGTGCCATCAGCGCAGTGGTGGGGAATTCCTACGAGCAGTACTTC. Translating it yields CAISAVVGNSYEQYF.

The V and J genes are TRBV5-4 and TRBJ2-3, with a weak D call TRBD2 (5 bases). V was pared by 2 bases and J by 1 base, with 8 bases between. This CDR3 is 14 amino acids long. From germline, CDR1 is SGHNT and CDR2 YYREEE (reference sequence). CDR3 in DNA: TGTGCCAGCAGCTTTGAGGGAGGCACAGATACGCAGTATTTT. Its protein is CASSFEGGTDTQYF.

In this sample, this clone turned up a few times. The chain has TRBV28 and TRBJ2-2; TRBD1 agrees at 9 bases. The CDR3 spans 16 residues. The germline CDR1 and CDR2 sequences are MDHEN and SYDVKM. With 6 bases clipped from V and 7 bases from J, the junction kept 12 bases outside the gene matches. The chain's CDR3 is CASSRQGDPFVGELFF. The DNA of the CDR3 is TGTGCCAGCAGCAGACAGGGGGACCCCTTTGTCGGGGAGCTGTTTTTT.

The chain has TRBV28 and TRBJ2-7, with 10 positions matching TRBD1. Germline CDR1 is MDHEN and CDR2 is SYDVKM. After removal of 3 bases from V and 2 bases from J, the junction contained 4 bases not matched to a gene. The CDR3 covers 15 residues. CDR3 sequence (DNA): TGTGCCAGCAGTTTCGGACAGGGGGGCCCCTACGAGCAGTACTTC. Translated: CASSFGQGGPYEQYF.

The chain links TRBV30 to TRBJ1-1, with TRBD1 matching 9 bases. V was clipped by 4 bases and J by 4 bases; unmatched bases: 7. The CDR3 consists of 14 residues. Germline V CDR1 and CDR2: GTSNPN, SVGIG (reference sequence). CDR3 sequence reads: CAWTKGQGVTEAFF. The DNA of the CDR3 is TGTGCCTGGACCAAGGGACAGGGTGTCACTGAAGCTTTCTTT.

The CDR3 spells CASSADGYEQYF. The CDR3 nucleotides are TGTGCCAGCAGCGCGGACGGCTACGAGCAGTACTTC. V gene TRBV7-2 combines with J gene TRBJ2-7; D not resolved. Trimming removed 5 bases at V and 3 bases at J, with 8 bases between. Per germline, CDR1 SGHTA and CDR2 FQGNSA. CDR3 length equals 12 residues.

The chain has TRBV27 and TRBJ2-5; D possibly corresponds to TRBD2 (7 bases). Between the trimmed V and J ends, which lost 5 bases and 5 bases, there was a span of 12 bases. There are 13 residues in the CDR3. Germline V lookup: CDR1 MNHEY, CDR2 SMNVEV (reference sequence). The CDR3 sequence: CASSPGEGETQYF. The CDR3 nucleotides read TGTGCCAGCAGTCCAGGGGAGGGGGAGACCCAGTACTTC.

The V call is TRBV5-6, the J call TRBJ2-7; a weak D match, TRBD1 (6 bases). This CDR3 has 16 residues. V lost 4 bases, J lost 4 bases, and 21 bases lay in between. Per the germline V gene, CDR1 is SGHDT and CDR2 is YYEEEE. As DNA, the CDR3 is TGTGCCAGCAGCCAAAATAAGGACAGATTTTCTTACGAGCAGTACTTC. Amino acid sequence: CASSQNKDRFSYEQYF.

The chain employs TRBV5-5 and TRBJ1-1, with TRBD1 matching over 8 bases. The CDR3 covers 15 residues. Losses at the gene ends were 0 bases for V and 4 bases for J; bases not matched to a gene: 5. The germline V gene has CDR1 SGHKS and CDR2 YYEKEE (reference sequence). CDR3 DNA sequence: TGTGCCAGCAGCTTGGATACAGGGGGGGGCACTGAAGCTTTCTTT. This encodes CASSLDTGGGTEAFF.

This chain joins TRBV4-3 and TRBJ1-1, with 7 bases fitting TRBD1. Unmatched junction bases numbered 23, after V lost 1 base and J lost 0 bases. CDR1 is LGHNA, CDR2 YSLEER, per germline. The CDR3 extends over 22 amino acids. DNA of the CDR3: TGCGCCAGCAGCCAAGGGCCTCAATGGTACAGGGGAGAAAGAGACATGAACACTGAAGCTTTCTTT. This codes for CASSQGPQWYRGERDMNTEAFF.

The CDR3 is CASSLPGGTEAFF. In DNA form, the CDR3 reads TGTGCCAGCAGCTTACCGGGGGGGACTGAAGCTTTCTTT. The chain combines TRBV5-8 with TRBJ1-1, with a tentative D call TRBD1 (5 bases). V was shortened by 2 bases and J by 5 bases, with 10 bases between the two germline ends. Germline CDR1 and CDR2: SGHTS and YDEGEE. CDR3 length: 13 residues.